This T cell receptor (beta chain) came from a study of shared clonotypes between healthy human individuals. Study observations and caveats: Clonotype sharing levels among donors were expected to vary with sequencing depth.

The germline V and J ends were trimmed by 7 bases and 6 bases, with 11 bases remaining between them. The CDR3 has 12 residues. Genomic DNA per cell subset filled all wells of several immunoSEQ plates. In the authors' methods: Without quality scores, immunoSEQ junctional reads could not be filtered like full-length reads. Sequencing was performed with immunoSEQ multiplex PCR; in TCRdb, only in-frame clones are kept and a portion is missing. V, J and clone size are taken as reported in that table, and D and trimming were inferred from the DNA itself. Counted here are hundreds of thousands of clones, roughly four fifths occurring once; the ten biggest clones make up approximately 12%. This clone was detected many times. The antigen is unknown.

This receptor was taken from a middle-aged woman in good health. Some clones in this sample may be carry-over from other donors' samples. The J gene is TRBJ1-5, the V gene TRBV5-7; no firm D call. TRBV5-7 is recorded as an ORF, its role being uncertain. Sequencing was done on a sample of PBMCs. CDR3 sequence: CASLYRSQPQHF. The CDR3 DNA is TGTGCCAGCTTGTATCGGAGTCAGCCCCAGCATTTT.